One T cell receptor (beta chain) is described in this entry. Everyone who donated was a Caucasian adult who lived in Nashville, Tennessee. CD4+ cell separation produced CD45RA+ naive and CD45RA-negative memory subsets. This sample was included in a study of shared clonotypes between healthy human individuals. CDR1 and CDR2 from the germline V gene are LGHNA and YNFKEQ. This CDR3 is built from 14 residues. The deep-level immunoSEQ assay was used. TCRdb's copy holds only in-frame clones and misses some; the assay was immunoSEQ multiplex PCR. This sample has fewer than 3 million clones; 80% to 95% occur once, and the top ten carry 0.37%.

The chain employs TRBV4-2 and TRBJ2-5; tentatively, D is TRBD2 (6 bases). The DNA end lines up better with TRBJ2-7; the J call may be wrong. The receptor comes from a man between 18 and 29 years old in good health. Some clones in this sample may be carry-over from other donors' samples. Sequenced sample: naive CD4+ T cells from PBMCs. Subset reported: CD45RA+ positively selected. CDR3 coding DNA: TGTGCCAGCAGCCAAGTTGCTAGCGCCTACGAGCAGTACTTC. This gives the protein CASSQVASAYEQYF.